The next 9 T cell receptor beta chains were all read from a single sample in a study of blood T cell repertoires in COVID-19. Sequencing was performed with immunoSEQ multiplex PCR; in TCRdb, only in-frame clones are kept and a portion is missing. The data hold 150,000 to 250,000 clones, with 70% to 85% observed a single time. The sample comprised peripheral blood. The receptors were sampled from a human donor with acute or convalescent COVID-19. The donor label of this sample is uncertain.

This chain connects TRBV7-8 to TRBJ1-5; 9 positions match TRBD1. J lost 4 bases, V lost 3 bases, and 4 bases had no gene match. The CDR3 covers 15 residues. CDR1 SGHVS and CDR2 FQNEAQ come from the germline V gene. As DNA, the CDR3 is TGTGCCAGCAGCTTTGGGACAGGGCTTAATCAGCCCCAGCATTTT. Its translation is CASSFGTGLNQPQHF.

The rearrangement joins TRBV10-3 to TRBJ2-1, with TRBD1 matching over 7 bases. The ends lost 6 bases at V and 4 bases at J; junction bases unmatched: 6. This CDR3 is 14 amino acids long. Germline CDR1 is ENHRY and CDR2 is SYGVKD. DNA for the CDR3: TGTGCCATCAGGGAACAGGGGCCTTACAATGAGCAGTTCTTC. Translating it yields CAIREQGPYNEQFF.

This clone showed up just a few times. The chain has TRBV5-1 and TRBJ1-2; TRBD1 might be the D (5 bases). The CDR3 is made up of 13 amino acids. CDR1 is SGHRS, CDR2 YFSETQ, per germline. V lost 4 bases, J lost 8 bases, and 15 bases lay in between. CDR3 amino acids: CASSPLRGVGYTF. For the CDR3, the DNA is TGCGCCAGCAGCCCTCTACGGGGGGTGGGCTACACCTTC.

The genes are TRBV27 and TRBJ1-5; perhaps TRBD1 as D (5 bases). V was trimmed by 1 base and J by 3 bases, leaving 10 bases between them. This CDR3 is 15 amino acids long. Germline CDR1 and CDR2: MNHEY and SMNVEV (reference sequence). This CDR3 reads CASSLLGLNNQPQHF. CDR3 nucleotides: TGTGCCAGCAGTTTATTGGGGCTGAACAATCAGCCCCAGCATTTT.

CDR3 in amino acids: CASSSGLAGAGVFF. Written as DNA, the CDR3 is TGTGCCAGCAGCTCGGGACTAGCGGGAGCTGGGGTGTTCTTC. V usage is TRBV7-2 and J usage is TRBJ2-1; 14 positions agree with TRBD2. The CDR3 loop spans 14 amino acids. From germline, CDR1 is SGHTA and CDR2 FQGNSA. V trimming: 4 bases; J trimming: 15 bases; junction bases outside the gene matches: 8.

V and J are TRBV5-4 and TRBJ2-7; 9 bases map to TRBD1. CDR1 is SGHNT, CDR2 YYREEE, per germline (reference sequence). V dropped 3 bases and J dropped 2; count of bases not matched to a gene: 6. This CDR3 region has 15 residues. This chain's CDR3 is CASSSSGTGTYEQYF. The CDR3 nucleotides read TGTGCCAGCAGCTCGTCCGGGACAGGGACCTACGAGCAGTACTTC.

The chain uses TRBV4-1 and TRBJ2-4; 7 positions agree with TRBD2. This CDR3 comprises 19 residues. V trimming: 0 bases; J trimming: 3 bases; junction bases outside the gene matches: 14. The germline CDR1 and CDR2 sequences are MGHRA and YSYEKL. The CDR3 sequence: CASSQDWSWGGPDKNIQYF. CDR3 DNA: TGCGCCAGCAGCCAAGATTGGAGTTGGGGAGGGCCTGACAAAAACATTCAGTACTTC.

The chain couples TRBV12-3 or TRBV12-4 to TRBJ1-2; D perhaps matches TRBD1 (6 bases). This CDR3 comprises 12 residues. The germline V and J ends were trimmed by 6 bases and 8 bases, with 13 bases remaining between them. The CDR3 bases are TGTGCCAGCAGACACAGGGTGGGCGGCTACACCTTC. This translates into CASRHRVGGYTF.

The chain combines TRBV29-1 with TRBJ2-7; perhaps TRBD1 as D (5 bases). Per the germline V gene, CDR1 is SQVTM and CDR2 is ANQGSEA. Trimming removed 4 bases at V and 6 bases at J, with 13 bases between. This CDR3 comprises 12 residues. The chain's CDR3 is CSVGKGIPEQYF. CDR3 DNA: TGCAGCGTTGGTAAGGGGATCCCCGAGCAGTACTTC.